This paragraph reports one T cell receptor (beta chain). As yet, its antigen is unknown. One end of the junction varies from germline; a read error may be responsible. Both 60 Vbeta primers and 13 Jbeta primers went into the PCR. Assay used: immunoSEQ multiplex PCR; TCRdb lists only in-frame clones, some missing. The sample has some 100,000 clones, about 80% seen once. The data originate from a study of cytomegalovirus exposure and HLA in healthy donors. There are 12 residues in the CDR3. CDR1 and CDR2 (germline): SEHNR, FQNEAQ (reference sequence). Overall study findings and caveats: CMV serostatus alone was available as immune exposure information. Cytomegalovirus status, reportedly, was diagnosed with high specificity and sensitivity by the classifier. Most subjects had HLA-A and HLA-B alleles reportedly predicted accurately by TCR beta sequences. Within a later analysis, the majority of CMV-associated TCR beta chains appeared HLA-restricted.

The material sequenced was PBMCs. The chain recombines TRBV7-9 with TRBJ1-1, with a possible D match to TRBD1 (6 bases). The clonotype was recovered from a human donor in good health. CDR3 DNA sequence: TGTTCCAGCAGCCGGGACACCCCGGGAGCTTTCTTT. This sequence encodes CSSSRDTPGAFF.